These 20 T cell receptor beta chains originate from one sample sequenced in a study of cytomegalovirus exposure and HLA in healthy donors. Profiled with immunoSEQ multiplex PCR; TCRdb holds only in-frame clones, not every one. The sample lists about 220,000 clones; approximately 90% were seen once. Sequencing input: PBMCs. The receptors were gathered from a woman under 30 in good health and CMV-seronegative.

This clone occurred a few times. The rearrangement uses TRBV7-9 and TRBJ1-6; D might be TRBD1 (6 bases). CDR3 length equals 14 residues. The V end lost 4 bases, the J end lost 9 bases, and 13 bases lay between the germline ends. Germline loops: CDR1 SEHNR, CDR2 FQNEAQ (reference sequence). The CDR3: CASSSSGEGSPLHF. The CDR3 bases are TGTGCCAGCAGCTCATCAGGGGAAGGTTCACCCCTCCACTTT.

V is TRBV5-5 and J is TRBJ2-2; D might be TRBD2 (6 bases). Germline-derived CDR1 and CDR2 are SGHKS and YYEKEE (reference sequence). Trimming took off 1 base at V and 7 bases at J, with 14 bases between the two ends. The CDR3 runs 15 residues. The CDR3: CASSLIQAEGGELFF. Here the CDR3 DNA reads TGTGCCAGCAGCTTGATACAGGCGGAGGGCGGGGAGCTGTTTTTT.

CDR3 bases: TGTGCCAGCAGCCGGTGGACAGGGCCAGGTTTAACGACTGAAGCTTTCTTT. Translation gives CASSRWTGPGLTTEAFF. The gene calls are TRBV5-6 and TRBJ1-1; 8 positions match TRBD1. V shed 4 bases and J 5 bases; nucleotides not matched to a gene: 16. Germline V gene lookup returns CDR1 SGHDT and CDR2 YYEEEE. This CDR3 has 17 amino acids.

The rearrangement links TRBV6-1 to TRBJ1-5; TRBD1 agrees at 9 bases. The CDR3 is 13 amino acids. Germline trimming cut 10 bases from V and 2 bases from J; bases unmatched to any gene: 3. Per germline, CDR1 MNHNS and CDR2 SASEGT. This CDR3 reads CATRDRGNQPQHF. The CDR3 DNA reads as TGTGCCACCCGGGACAGGGGCAATCAGCCCCAGCATTTT.

The gene calls are TRBV30 and TRBJ1-2; possible D gene TRBD1, 5 bases. This CDR3 has 17 residues. Germline assignment: CDR1 GTSNPN and CDR2 SVGIG (reference sequence). The V and J ends lost 0 bases and 4 bases respectively, with 21 bases between them. CDR3 in amino acids: CAWSVKREAGRIYGYTF. The CDR3 nucleotides read TGTGCCTGGAGTGTAAAAAGGGAGGCAGGGAGGATCTATGGCTACACCTTC.

The chain joins TRBV14 to TRBJ2-2; D unclear. This CDR3 spans 14 amino acids. Germline assignment: CDR1 SGHDN and CDR2 FVKESK. V lost 1 base to trimming and J lost 4 bases, with 7 bases between them. This CDR3 is CASSQGQRTGELFF. CDR3 nucleotide sequence: TGTGCCAGCAGCCAAGGGCAACGCACCGGGGAGCTGTTTTTT.

This chain connects TRBV9 to TRBJ2-7, with D possibly TRBD2 on 5 matching bases. CDR1 and CDR2 (germline): SGDLS, YYNGEE. CDR3 length: 14 amino acids. V was cut by 1 base and J by 7 bases, with 15 bases left in between. The CDR3: CASSVSGSLGEQYF. The CDR3 DNA reads TGTGCCAGCAGCGTAAGCGGATCTTTAGGAGAGCAGTACTTC.

The chain combines TRBV29-1 with TRBJ2-7; 7 nucleotides line up with TRBD1. CDR1 is SQVTM and CDR2 is ANQGSEA in the germline V gene. The trim removed 4 bases at V and 3 bases at J, leaving 9 bases unmatched. This CDR3 is built from 14 residues. CDR3 protein: CSVGPRQGYYEQYF. CDR3 bases: TGCAGCGTTGGTCCACGACAGGGATACTACGAGCAGTACTTC.

This clone was seen only once. The chain carries TRBV27 and TRBJ2-7, with 8 bases that match TRBD2. The germline V gene encodes CDR1 MNHEY and CDR2 SMNVEV (reference sequence). The CDR3 is 13 residues long. Unmatched junction bases numbered 3, after V lost 3 bases and J lost 5 bases. In DNA form, the CDR3 reads TGTGCCAGCAGTTTTTCGGGGGGGCACGAGCAGTACTTC. Translation gives CASSFSGGHEQYF.

The gene calls are TRBV5-5 and TRBJ2-1, with D possibly being TRBD1 (6 bases). CDR1 and CDR2 (germline): SGHKS, YYEKEE (reference sequence). The CDR3 totals 16 residues. Trimming removed 5 bases at V and 1 base at J, with 16 bases between. This chain's CDR3 is CASSRTPQGSYNEQFF. The CDR3 coding sequence is TGTGCCAGCAGTCGGACTCCGCAGGGGTCCTACAATGAGCAGTTCTTC.

The chain has TRBV30 and TRBJ1-2; D is unresolved. CDR1 is GTSNPN and CDR2 is SVGIG in the germline V gene (reference sequence). V lost 0 bases, J lost 1 base, and 3 bases lay in between. The CDR3 spans 12 residues. The CDR3 coding sequence is TGTGCCTGGAGTGTACATAACTATGGCTACACCTTC. Protein sequence: CAWSVHNYGYTF.

CDR3 sequence: CSGHHTYGYTF. For the CDR3, the DNA is TGCAGCGGACACCACACCTATGGCTACACCTTC. This rearrangement joins TRBV29-1 to TRBJ1-2; D ambiguous. This CDR3 comprises 11 residues. Germline V gene sequence: CDR1 SQVTM, CDR2 ANQGSEA. Trimming stripped 7 bases from V and 4 bases from J, with 10 bases between.

V usage is TRBV6-1 and J usage is TRBJ1-4; D is ambiguous. Trimming shortened V by 4 bases and J by 7 bases, and 10 bases separated the two germline ends. Germline V gene data show CDR1 as MNHNS and CDR2 as SASEGT. The CDR3 has 13 amino acids. The CDR3 bases are TGTGCCAGCAGTGTGGGAGAATTTGAAAAACTGTTTTTT. This translates into CASSVGEFEKLFF.

V is TRBV27 and J is TRBJ2-1; D perhaps matches TRBD2 (6 bases). This CDR3 is built from 14 residues. With 4 bases removed from V and 9 bases from J, the gap between germline ends came to 16 bases. The V gene's germline CDR1 is MNHEY and CDR2 SMNVEV (reference sequence). This CDR3 reads CASSYGVPEGEQFF. In nucleotides, the CDR3 is TGTGCCAGCAGTTACGGGGTCCCGGAGGGTGAGCAGTTCTTC.

This clone was found once. The V and J genes are TRBV5-5 and TRBJ1-4; possible D gene TRBD1, 6 bases. Germline CDR1 is SGHKS and CDR2 is YYEKEE (reference sequence). The germline V and J ends were trimmed by 2 bases and 5 bases, with 10 bases remaining between them. This CDR3 comprises 14 residues. The CDR3 DNA reads as TGTGCCAGCAGCTTTGGACAGCTCAATGAAAAACTGTTTTTT. Residues: CASSFGQLNEKLFF.

The rearrangement joins TRBV19 to TRBJ2-1; TRBD2 aligns across 9 bases. The germline V gene has CDR1 LNHDA and CDR2 SQIVND (reference sequence). V was pared by 6 bases and J by 2 bases, with 2 bases of the junction left unmatched. The CDR3 length is 14 residues. In nucleotides, the CDR3 is TGTGCCAGTAGCCGGACTAGCGCCTACAATGAGCAGTTCTTC. Translated, it gives CASSRTSAYNEQFF.

The gene calls are TRBV6-1 and TRBJ1-1, with D perhaps matching TRBD1 (5 bases). Germline CDR1 MNHNS, CDR2 SASEGT. The CDR3 runs 17 residues. Trimming took 4 bases from V and 1 from J, leaving 19 bases between them. CDR3: CASSVDSFRKRNTEAFF. The CDR3 DNA reads TGTGCCAGCAGTGTTGACAGCTTCCGAAAGCGGAACACTGAAGCTTTCTTT.

The rearrangement links TRBV28 to TRBJ1-2; weak D call: TRBD1 (6 bases). Trimming pared 3 bases from V and 2 bases from J, leaving 7 bases between. The CDR3 has 13 residues. Germline loops: CDR1 MDHEN, CDR2 SYDVKM. The CDR3 sequence: CASSFTGNYGYTF. Here the CDR3 DNA reads TGTGCCAGCAGTTTCACAGGGAACTATGGCTACACCTTC.

V usage is TRBV6-1 and J usage is TRBJ1-2; 9 bases agree with TRBD1. The germline V gene has CDR1 MNHNS and CDR2 SASEGT. V lost 6 bases and J lost 2; bases outside the gene matches: 4. This CDR3 spans 14 amino acids. CDR3 region: CASRNRGQNYGYTF. CDR3 bases: TGTGCCAGCAGAAACAGGGGGCAGAACTATGGCTACACCTTC.

The chain links TRBV19 to TRBJ2-7; 7 bases agree with TRBD1. CDR3 length equals 13 residues. CDR1 and CDR2 (germline): LNHDA, SQIVND (reference sequence). Germline trimming cut 7 bases from V and 3 bases from J; bases unmatched to any gene: 6. The CDR3 here is CASIEGAFYEQYF. As DNA, the CDR3 is TGTGCCAGTATCGAGGGGGCGTTCTACGAGCAGTACTTC. The full variable domain, rest sourced from reference TRBV19 and TRBJ2-7, is DGGITQSPKYLFRKEGQNVTLSCEQNLNHDAMYWYRQDPGQGLRLIYYSQIVNDFQKGDIAEGYSVSREKKESFPLTVTSAQKNPTAFYLCASIEGAFYEQYFGPGTRLTVT.